This TCR beta chain was obtained from a study of identical twins. This clonotype occurred a few times. One entry per CDR3 protein results from TCRdb running MiXCR on the 5' RACE reads. The sample carries 450,000 or so distinct CDR3 sequences, 14% recorded once. The CDR3 extends over 14 amino acids. V lost 5 bases, J lost 2 bases, and 10 bases lay in between. This same sample was also part of a study on yellow fever vaccine responses in identical twins.

This receptor was taken from a woman between 18 and 29 years old in good health. The genes are TRBV12-3 or TRBV12-4 and TRBJ1-3; TRBD1 might be the D (5 bases). Sequenced sample: CD4+ T cells sorted from blood. The CDR3 DNA sequence: TGTGCCAGCAGTCGACAGCAGACTGGAAACACCATATATTTT. It yields the protein CASSRQQTGNTIYF.